The TCR beta chain described here comes from a study of neurological immune-mediated disorders. V was cut by 1 base and J by 1 base, with 14 bases left in between. From germline, CDR1 is LGHDT and CDR2 YNNKEL (reference sequence). This CDR3 region has 16 residues. This clonotype was recorded at least ten times. The authors produced cDNA by 5'RACE using 10-nucleotide random UMIs. TCRdb analysed the 5' RACE reads with MiXCR anew, one entry per CDR3 protein. The data show about 46,000 distinct CDR3 sequences, less than 2% seen once. Material for sequencing was PBMCs. This TCR derives from a woman aged 40 to 49 with multiple sclerosis. The V gene is TRBV3-1, the J gene TRBJ2-7, with D possibly TRBD2 on 6 matching bases. This CDR3 reads CASSQGRDQPSYEQYF. The CDR3 region has the DNA TGTGCCAGCAGCCAAGGGAGGGACCAACCATCCTACGAGCAGTACTTC.